This T cell receptor beta chain was sequenced in a study of blood T cell repertoires in COVID-19 (dated by TCRdb to about 2020). Some background on the complete study: Collaborator samples came from the United States, Italy and Spain and covered acute and convalescent phases of COVID-19. The material from the prospective study consisted of cDNA or gDNA derived from T cells, B-cell-depleted T cells, or PBMCs. The dataset comprised deeply sampled blood TCRbeta repertoires from subjects exposed to, actively infected with, or recovered from COVID-19. Samples came from the ongoing ImmuneRACE study (first 160 participants) plus 1,254 subjects from 6 global collaborators. Where available, HLA class I and class II types were obtained from metadata supplied by the sample provider rather than from assay-based typing. The repertoires were released in a freely available public database intended as a resource for research on the immune response to SARS-CoV-2. The sample metadata nearly always contained a de-identified subject ID, COVID-19 status, age in years and sex.

Its CDR3 holds 14 amino acids, cysteine through phenylalanine. Only the CDR3 DNA stays, 42 bases, in frame from base 1. The germline V gene specifies SGHTA as CDR1 and FQGTGA as CDR2. Trimming costs V 5 bases and J 3 bases, and their ends lie 14 bases apart. This clone has more than one count but fewer than ten. What antigen it recognizes has not been identified. No quality values exist for individual bases; no much larger clone is one base distant. What the study reported, not specific to this receptor: The amount of clinical and demographic metadata varied by source and participant and was provided uncurated.

TCRbeta CDR3 regions were amplified from genomic DNA by means of the immunoSEQ Assay, a bias-controlled multiplex PCR. Per the original workflow: The number of nucleated cells in each sample was estimated by amplification of reference gene primers within the assay. Sequence reads were collapsed and filtered to measure the absolute abundance of every unique TCRbeta CDR3 rearrangement. For each sample, productive Simpson clonality was calculated as the square root of Simpson's diversity index across productive rearrangements. TCRdb stores this immuneACCESS table with in-frame sequences only. Part of the clones is absent; in the studies checked, under half of the shortfall reflects unresolved V genes, and no reason is known for the rest. Clonal size and the V and J genes are those of that table, whereas D and trimming came from the DNA. The sample has 200,000 to 250,000 clones on record, roughly 84% of them singletons. Together, the top ten hold approximately 20% of the sample.

Each collaborating institution followed its own protocols to collect whole blood in K2EDTA tubes. Collaborator samples were shipped for TCRbeta analysis as frozen whole blood, isolated PBMCs, or DNA extracted from either sample type. The specimen sequenced was peripheral blood. The TCR originated in a man aged 25 to 45 with active or convalescent COVID-19. This chain joins TRBV7-3 to TRBJ2-7, with the D segment identity uncertain. The CDR3 reads CASSPWSGSYEQYF. DNA sequence: TGTGCCAGCAGCCCCTGGTCTGGCAGCTACGAGCAGTACTTC.